The source of this TCR beta chain is a study of blood T cell repertoires in COVID-19. At the level of the study: Whether acute or convalescent, the COVID-19 samples came from the United States, Italy and Spain. T cells, B-cell-depleted T cells, or PBMCs supplied cDNA or gDNA.

In its sample, this clone was seen once. Recruitment covered fewer than 25 US areas and drew participants whose ages spanned roughly 18 to 100 years. In germline, CDR1 is LNHDA, CDR2 SQIVND (reference sequence). CDR3 length: 17 amino acids. Trimming at V came to 4 bases and at J to 3 bases, leaving 12 bases not matched to a gene. As originally analysed: Amplification from reference gene primers served as the basis for estimated nucleated cell counts. Libraries were prepared by immunoSEQ multiplex PCR; TCRdb keeps only in-frame clonotypes and omits some of them. The V and J calls and clone size are taken from that table; D and trimming were inferred from the DNA. The sample yields some 330,000 clones, over 80% seen once.

Sample: PBMCs or T cells enriched from blood (not recorded which). The chain links TRBV19 to TRBJ1-1; 9 bases are shared with TRBD1. This clonotype was sampled from a woman between 50 and 59 years old who had recovered from COVID-19. CDR3 DNA sequence: TGTGCCAGTAGTAGCTTACCGAAGACAGGGGGGGACACTGAAGCTTTCTTT. It encodes CASSSLPKTGGDTEAFF.